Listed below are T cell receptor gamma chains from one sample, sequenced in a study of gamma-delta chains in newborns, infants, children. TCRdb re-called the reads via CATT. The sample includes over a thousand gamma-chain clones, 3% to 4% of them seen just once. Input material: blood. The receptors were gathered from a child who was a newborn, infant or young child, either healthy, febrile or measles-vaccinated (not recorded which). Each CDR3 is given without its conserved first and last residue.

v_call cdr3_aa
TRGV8 ATWDSGHYKKL
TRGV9 ALWEQDVGEQIKV
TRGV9 ALWEVRRELGKKIKV
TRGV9 ALWEVVPQELGKKIKV
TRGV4 ATWDGHGKL
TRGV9 ALWEVYELGKKIKV
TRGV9 ALWEVQGYKKL
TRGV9 ALWEVHRELGKKIKV
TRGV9 ALWVQELGKKIKV
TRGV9 ALWEPWGELGKKIKV
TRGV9 ALWETESQGLGKKIKV
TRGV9 ALWEVYELGKKIKV
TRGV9 ALWEVKQELGKKIKV
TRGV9 ALWEQRDPDFYYKKL
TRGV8 ATWATTGWFKI
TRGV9 ALWEVWELSKKIKV